One and the same sample provided the 19 T cell receptor beta chains below, sequenced in a study of blood T cells in healthy people across ages. The use of a sample-barcoded 5' primer and a J-beta primer mix characterized a second PCR of roughly 6 to 11 cycles. TCRdb redid the calling of the 5' RACE reads with MiXCR, one entry per CDR3 protein. The sample yields approximately 940,000 distinct CDR3 sequences, roughly 52% seen once. The sample was blood. These receptor sequences come from a man aged 25-45 years in good health.

V usage is TRBV25-1 and J usage is TRBJ1-2; D unclear. Germline V gene data show CDR1 as MGHDK and CDR2 as SYGVNS. The V end was cut by 6 bases, the J end by 7 bases, with 18 bases between. The CDR3 sequence is 14 residues long. CDR3 sequence (DNA): TGTGCCAGCAGCACACCCTCTTACCCTGCTGGCTACACCTTC. Encoded protein: CASSTPSYPAGYTF.

The rearrangement joins TRBV3-1 to TRBJ2-7, with D perhaps assigned TRBD1 or TRBD2 (5 bases each). CDR3 length: 16 residues. The V and J ends lost 0 bases and 0 bases respectively, with 12 bases between them. The germline gives CDR1 LGHDT, CDR2 YNNKEL (reference sequence). CDR3 sequence: CASSQDWDVSSYEQYF. The CDR3, as DNA: TGTGCCAGCAGCCAAGATTGGGACGTTAGCTCCTACGAGCAGTACTTC.

The CDR3 sequence: CASSLGPSGGETQFF. Written as DNA, the CDR3 is TGTGCCAGCAGCTTAGGGCCTAGCGGGGGAGAGACCCAGTTCTTC. V usage is TRBV7-2 and J usage is TRBJ2-1; TRBD2 matches 10 bases. Germline V gene lookup returns CDR1 SGHTA and CDR2 FQGNSA. The CDR3 loop spans 15 amino acids. The trim removed 1 base at V and 13 bases at J, leaving 10 bases unmatched.

The V call is TRBV28, the J call TRBJ1-1; D is unclear. Deletions cut 4 bases from V and 10 bases from J, with 13 bases between. CDR3 size: 12 residues. Per germline, CDR1 MDHEN and CDR2 SYDVKM. The CDR3 loop reads CASSYSSLGAFF. The CDR3 nucleotides are TGTGCCAGCAGTTACAGCTCCCTGGGAGCTTTCTTT.

This clonotype showed up just once. The V and J genes are TRBV9 and TRBJ2-3; possibly TRBD1 for D (6 bases). Germline CDR1 is SGDLS and CDR2 is YYNGEE. Trimming stripped 2 bases from V and 0 bases from J, with 16 bases between. This CDR3 has 17 residues. The CDR3 loop reads CASSVGSGGASTDTQYF. In DNA, the CDR3 is TGTGCCAGCAGCGTTGGTAGTGGGGGCGCTAGCACAGATACGCAGTATTTT. The full variable domain, completed using reference TRBV9 and TRBJ2-3, is DSGVTQTPKHLITATGQRVTLRCSPRSGDLSVYWYQQSLDQGLQFLIQYYNGEERAKGNILERFSAQQFPDLHSELNLSSLELGDSALYFCASSVGSGGASTDTQYFGPGTRLTVL.

This clonotype was detected only a few times. The rearrangement uses TRBV27 and TRBJ2-7, with D perhaps matching TRBD1 or TRBD2 (5 bases each). V was cut by 5 bases and J by 0 bases, with 14 bases left in between. The length of the CDR3 is 15 residues. Germline CDR1 is MNHEY and CDR2 is SMNVEV (reference sequence). CDR3 sequence: CASSLGPGTSYEQYF. The CDR3 DNA follows: TGTGCCAGCAGTCTAGGCCCCGGGACCTCCTACGAGCAGTACTTC.

The table lists this clonotype with many counts. The gene calls are TRBV6-5 and TRBJ2-3, with D tentatively TRBD1 (6 bases). CDR3 length: 11 amino acids. Germline CDR1 reads MNHEY; CDR2 reads SVGAGI. Trimming removed 11 bases at V and 5 bases at J, with 11 bases between. CDR3 coding DNA: TGTGCCGTCTTCAGGGGAGATACGCAGTATTTT. Translating it yields CAVFRGDTQYF.

This clonotype showed up just a few times. The CDR3 DNA reads TGTGCCAGCAGCAAAAGCCGATTTGATAGCAATCAGCCCCAGCATTTT. Translation: CASSKSRFDSNQPQHF. The rearrangement uses TRBV21-1 and TRBJ1-5. TRBV21-1 is given as a pseudogene. CDR3 length equals 16 residues.

The chain has TRBV14 and TRBJ2-2; D is uncertain. The ends were cut back, 1 base at V and 3 bases at J, with 6 bases in the middle. CDR3 size: 14 residues. Looked up from germline, CDR1 is SGHDN and CDR2 is FVKESK. CDR3 amino acids: CASSQGRYTGELFF. DNA of the CDR3: TGTGCCAGCAGCCAAGGACGGTACACCGGGGAGCTGTTTTTT.

The rearrangement uses TRBV4-1 and TRBJ1-3; TRBD1 might be the D (6 bases). The V and J ends lost 3 bases and 2 bases respectively, with 14 bases between them. Germline V gene data show CDR1 as MGHRA and CDR2 as YSYEKL. There are 16 residues in the CDR3. The CDR3 DNA reads TGCGCCAGCAGCCACGAACTTCGGACAGCTGGAAACACCATATATTTT. Amino acids: CASSHELRTAGNTIYF.

This clonotype was observed a handful of times. The chain joins TRBV7-9 to TRBJ2-1, with 9 bases lining up with TRBD2. This CDR3 contains 15 residues. Germline assignment: CDR1 SEHNR and CDR2 FQNEAQ (reference sequence). The trim removed 3 bases at V and 2 bases at J, leaving 2 bases unmatched. This chain's CDR3 is CASSFLAGTYNEQFF. Here the CDR3 DNA reads TGTGCCAGCAGCTTTCTAGCGGGGACCTACAATGAGCAGTTCTTC.

The chain joins TRBV10-3 to TRBJ2-7; the D is unclear. Germline V lookup: CDR1 ENHRY, CDR2 SYGVKD. V was pared by 2 bases and J by 0 bases, with 14 bases between. The CDR3 consists of 16 residues. CDR3: CAISEPPNSPSYEQYF. DNA for the CDR3: TGTGCCATCAGTGAGCCCCCCAACAGCCCCTCCTACGAGCAGTACTTC.

J is TRBJ1-2 and V is TRBV24-1, with no clear D. V was shortened by 4 bases and J by 7 bases, with 9 bases between the two germline ends. Germline V gives CDR1 KGHDR, CDR2 SFDVKD. The CDR3 is 12 amino acids. The CDR3 DNA is TGTGCCACCAGTGACCCGAAATTTGGCTACACCTTC. Its protein is CATSDPKFGYTF.

This chain joins TRBV6-2 or TRBV6-3 and TRBJ2-3, with 10 bases that match TRBD1. The CDR3 spans 15 residues. Trimming cost V 6 bases and J 4 bases; bases outside gene matches: 7. From germline, CDR1 is MNHEY and CDR2 SVGEGT. CDR3 sequence: CASSAGTGAPDTQYF. CDR3 nucleotide sequence: TGTGCCAGCAGCGCAGGGACAGGGGCCCCAGATACGCAGTATTTT.

This clonotype has more than one count but fewer than ten. The chain links TRBV5-1 to TRBJ2-7, with 13 bases matching TRBD2. This CDR3 comprises 13 residues. The germline V gene encodes CDR1 SGHRS and CDR2 YFSETQ. Losses at the gene ends were 9 bases for V and 5 bases for J; bases not matched to a gene: 5. CDR3 amino acids: CATRTSGGDEQYF. The CDR3 DNA reads as TGCGCCACTAGGACTAGCGGGGGCGACGAGCAGTACTTC. Filled out from reference TRBV5-1 and TRBJ2-7, the complete variable domain reads KAGVTQTPRYLIKTRGQQVTLSCSPISGHRSVSWYQQTPGQGLQFLFEYFSETQRNKGNFPGRFSGRQFSNSRSEMNVSTLELGDSALYLCATRTSGGDEQYFGPGTRLTVT.

This clonotype was counted once. One junction end disagrees with the germline gene, perhaps due to a read error. The genes are TRBV6-6 and TRBJ2-5, with 7 nucleotides matching TRBD1. The CDR3 covers 15 residues. The germline V gene encodes CDR1 MNHNY and CDR2 SVGAGI (reference sequence). The CDR3 DNA is TGTACCAGCAGTCCCGCGACAGGGTCCCGAGAGACCCAGTACTTC. Translating it yields CTSSPATGSRETQYF.

This clonotype was detected only a few times. V is TRBV21-1 and J is TRBJ2-1; TRBD1, the table's D call, lacks a check against the DNA. TRBV21-1 is a recognized pseudogene. This CDR3 is 17 amino acids long. CDR3 protein: CASRTGGCPMVYNEQFF. In DNA, the CDR3 is TGTGCCAGCCGGACAGGGGGCTGTCCGATGGTTTACAATGAGCAGTTCTTC.

V is TRBV27 and J is TRBJ1-6; no definite D call. This CDR3 has 17 residues. Germline CDR1 is MNHEY and CDR2 is SMNVEV (reference sequence). V dropped 1 base and J dropped 0 bases, with 10 bases sitting between them. CDR3 region: CASSLYPESSYNSPLHF. The CDR3 DNA follows: TGTGCCAGCAGTTTATACCCCGAAAGCTCCTATAATTCACCCCTCCACTTT.

A few counts support this clonotype. J is TRBJ2-3 and V is TRBV6-6; 8 nucleotides align to TRBD1. V was pared by 8 bases and J by 4 bases, with 5 bases of the junction left unmatched. This CDR3 spans 13 amino acids. CDR1 is MNHNY and CDR2 is SVGAGI in the germline V gene (reference sequence). The CDR3 region is CASGDRKADTQYF. The CDR3 DNA follows: TGTGCCAGCGGGGACAGGAAGGCAGATACGCAGTATTTT.